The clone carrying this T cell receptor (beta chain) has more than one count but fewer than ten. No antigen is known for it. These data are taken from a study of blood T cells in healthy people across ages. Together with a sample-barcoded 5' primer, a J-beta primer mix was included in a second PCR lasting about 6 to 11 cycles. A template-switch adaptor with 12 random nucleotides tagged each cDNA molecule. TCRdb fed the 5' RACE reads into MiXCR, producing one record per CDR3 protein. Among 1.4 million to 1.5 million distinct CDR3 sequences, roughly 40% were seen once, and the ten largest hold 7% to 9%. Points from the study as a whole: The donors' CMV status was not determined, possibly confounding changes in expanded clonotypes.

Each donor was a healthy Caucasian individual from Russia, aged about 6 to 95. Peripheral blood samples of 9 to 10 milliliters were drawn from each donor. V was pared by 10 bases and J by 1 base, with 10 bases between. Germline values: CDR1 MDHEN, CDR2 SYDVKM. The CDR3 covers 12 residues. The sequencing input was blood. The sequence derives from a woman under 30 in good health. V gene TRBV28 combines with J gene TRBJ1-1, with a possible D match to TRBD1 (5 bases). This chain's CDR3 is CATDSQNTEAFF. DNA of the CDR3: TGTGCCACCGACAGCCAGAACACTGAAGCTTTCTTT.